Sequencing of this TCR beta chain was carried out in a study of control samples from healthy donors and cancer patients. Sequencing was performed with immunoSEQ multiplex PCR; in TCRdb, only in-frame clones are kept and a portion is missing. The sample lists roughly 120,000 clones, roughly 91% occurring once. This CDR3 is 15 amino acids long. From germline, CDR1 is SGHNT and CDR2 YYREEE (reference sequence). V lost 4 bases to trimming and J lost 12 bases, with 24 bases between them. Sequenced sample: PBMCs. The TCR originated in a man between 45 and 60 years old with head and neck cancer. V and J are TRBV5-4 and TRBJ2-3; perhaps TRBD2 as D (7 bases). In DNA form, the CDR3 reads TGTGCCAGCAGCCGCCATAAGGGGGGGATTACGTCCCAGTATTTT. It codes for CASSRHKGGITSQYF. Based on the CDR3 plus reference TRBV5-4 and TRBJ2-3, the full variable domain is ETGVTQSPTHLIKTRGQQVTLRCSSQSGHNTVSWYQQALGQGPQFIFQYYREEENGRGNFPPRFSGLQFPNYSSELNVNALELDDSALYLCASSRHKGGITSQYFGPGTRLTVL.